This TCR beta chain is drawn from a study of blood T cells in healthy people across ages. As for the study in general: About one barcoded beta molecule per two T cells came from capture by template switching. General study points: It was found that TCR beta diversity correlated strongly with the percentage of naive T cells.

In each sample, at least 6 million PBMCs were isolated. Each sample yielded at least 6 micrograms of PBMC total RNA. The authors ran a second PCR of 7 to 11 cycles using a sample-barcoded 5' primer and a J-beta primer mix. One entry per CDR3 protein results from TCRdb running MiXCR on the 5' RACE reads. The sample shows approximately 1.5 million distinct CDR3 sequences, 42% of them seen only once. This clonotype was observed a few times. Its target is unknown. Trimming took off 4 bases at V and 2 bases at J, with 9 bases between the two ends. Looked up from germline, CDR1 is SNHLY and CDR2 is FYNNEI. The CDR3 is 13 amino acids.

The sample comprised blood. The sequence was obtained from a woman between 18 and 29 years old in good health. The J gene is TRBJ2-7, the V gene TRBV2; tentatively, D is TRBD2 (5 bases). CDR3 protein: CASSAYGTYEQYF. In DNA form, the CDR3 reads TGTGCCAGCAGTGCATACGGGACCTACGAGCAGTACTTC. The entire variable domain, with the rest obtained from reference TRBV2 and TRBJ2-7, is as follows: EPEVTQTPSHQVTQMGQEVILRCVPISNHLYFYWYRQILGQKVEFLVSFYNNEISEKSEIFDDQFSVERPDGSNFTLKIRSTKLEDSAMYFCASSAYGTYEQYFGPGTRLTVT.